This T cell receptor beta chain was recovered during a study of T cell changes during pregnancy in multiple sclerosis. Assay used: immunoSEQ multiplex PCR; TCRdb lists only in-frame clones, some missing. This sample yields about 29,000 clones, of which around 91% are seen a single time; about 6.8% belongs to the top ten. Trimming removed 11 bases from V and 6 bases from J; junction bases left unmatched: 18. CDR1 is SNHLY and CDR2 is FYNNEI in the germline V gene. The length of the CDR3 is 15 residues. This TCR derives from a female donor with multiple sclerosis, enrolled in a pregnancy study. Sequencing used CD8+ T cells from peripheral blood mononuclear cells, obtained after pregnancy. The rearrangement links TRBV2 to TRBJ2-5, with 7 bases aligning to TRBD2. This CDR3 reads CAGVGAAGDLKTQYF. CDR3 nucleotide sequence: TGTGCCGGAGTTGGAGCGGCGGGAGATTTGAAGACCCAGTACTTC.